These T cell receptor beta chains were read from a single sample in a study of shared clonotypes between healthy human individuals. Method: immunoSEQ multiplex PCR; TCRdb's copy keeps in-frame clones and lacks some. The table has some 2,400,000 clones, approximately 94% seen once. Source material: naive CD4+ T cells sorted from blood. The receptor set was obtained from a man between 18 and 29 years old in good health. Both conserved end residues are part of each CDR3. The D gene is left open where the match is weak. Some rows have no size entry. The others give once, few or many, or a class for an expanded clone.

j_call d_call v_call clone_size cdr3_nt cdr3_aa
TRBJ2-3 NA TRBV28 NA TGTGCCAGCAGTTCTGGGGGTCCAGATACGCAGTATTTT CASSSGGPDTQYF
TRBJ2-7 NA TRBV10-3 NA TGTGCCATCAGTGAGGGGATGGGGGCGTCAACCTACGAGCAGTACTTC CAISEGMGASTYEQYF
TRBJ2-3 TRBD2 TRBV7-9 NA TGTGCCAGCAGCCCACCGGGACTAGCTTCAGCAGATACGCAGTATTTT CASSPPGLASADTQYF
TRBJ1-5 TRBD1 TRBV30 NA TGTGCCTGGAGTGTAAGTACGACAGGGCGTAATCAGCCCCAGCATTTT CAWSVSTTGRNQPQHF
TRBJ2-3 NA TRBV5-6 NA TGTGCCAGCAGCTTTGCCACAGATACGCAGTATTTT CASSFATDTQYF
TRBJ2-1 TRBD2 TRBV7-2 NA TGTGCCAGCAGCTTAGTATCTCTAATGGCGGGAGGGTCCTACAATGAGCAGTTCTTC CASSLVSLMAGGSYNEQFF
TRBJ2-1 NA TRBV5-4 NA TGTGCCAGCAGCTTGGGGGGCAATGAGCAGTTCTTC CASSLGGNEQFF
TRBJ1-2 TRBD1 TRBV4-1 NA TGCGCCAGCAGCCAAGATGCCGTTGTACAGGGGGGTAATGGCTACACCTTC CASSQDAVVQGGNGYTF
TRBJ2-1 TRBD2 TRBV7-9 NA TGTGCCAGCAGCTTACCCGTCACTAGCGGGAGGGACAATGAGCAGTTCTTC CASSLPVTSGRDNEQFF
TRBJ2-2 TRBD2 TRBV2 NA TGTGCCAGCAGTGTATCACTAGCGGGCACCGGGGAGCTGTTTTTT CASSVSLAGTGELFF
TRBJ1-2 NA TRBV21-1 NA TGTGCCAGCAGCGCCAACGTAGGGCAGGACAACTATGGCTACACCTTC CASSANVGQDNYGYTF
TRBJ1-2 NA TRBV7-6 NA TGTGCCAGCAGCTTAGGTCCGGGTCGGGGGTATGGCTACACCTTC CASSLGPGRGYGYTF
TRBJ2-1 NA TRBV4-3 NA TGCGCCAGCAGCCAAGATATATCCCCTAATCACAATGAGCAGTTCTTC CASSQDISPNHNEQFF
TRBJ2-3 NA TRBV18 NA TGTGCCAGCTCACCAACGGGGCCGCTTTCCACAGATACGCAGTATTTT CASSPTGPLSTDTQYF
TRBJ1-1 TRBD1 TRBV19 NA TGTGCCGCCAGAGCCGGGACAGGGAGTTTAATGAACACTGAAGCTTTCTTT CAARAGTGSLMNTEAFF
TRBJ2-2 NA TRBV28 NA TGTGCCAGCAGTTTCCTCAGAGACACCGGGGAGCTGTTTTTT CASSFLRDTGELFF
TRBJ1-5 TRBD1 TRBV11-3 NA TGTGCCAGCAGCTTCCACCCAACAGGGGGGAGCAATCAGCCCCAGCATTTT CASSFHPTGGSNQPQHF
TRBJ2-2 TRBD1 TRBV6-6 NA TGTGCCATTGGGACAGGGGAAGGGGGAAACACCGGGGAGCTGTTTTTT CAIGTGEGGNTGELFF
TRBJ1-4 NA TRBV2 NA TGTGCCAGCAGTGAGGTCAGGGAGTCTGAAAAACTGTTTTTT CASSEVRESEKLFF
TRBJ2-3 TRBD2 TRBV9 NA TGTGCCAGCAGCGTTGATGGGACTAGCCGGAATACGCAGTATTTT CASSVDGTSRNTQYF
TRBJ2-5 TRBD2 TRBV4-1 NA TGCGCCAGCAGCCTGCCGGGAGGTCAAGAGACCCAGTACTTC CASSLPGGQETQYF
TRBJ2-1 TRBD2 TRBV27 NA TGTGCCAGCAGCTCGGGAGGGCCCTCCTACAATGAGCAGTTCTTC CASSSGGPSYNEQFF
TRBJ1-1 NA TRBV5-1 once TGCGCCAGCAGCACGGGGTCCTCTGAAGCTTTCTTT CASSTGSSEAFF
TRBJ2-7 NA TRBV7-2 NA TGTGCCAGCAGCCCACGGGGCCTCGCGCAGTACTTC CASSPRGLAQYF
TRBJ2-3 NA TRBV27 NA TGTGCCAGCGCGATAGGGGGGGTAACAGATACGCAGTATTTT CASAIGGVTDTQYF
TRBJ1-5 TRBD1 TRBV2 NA TGTGCCAGCAGTGAACAAGGGGGCGGTCAGCCCCAGCATTTT CASSEQGGGQPQHF
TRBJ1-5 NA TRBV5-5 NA TGTGCCAGCAGCTTGGAGGGAATTAGCAATCAGCCCCAGCATTTT CASSLEGISNQPQHF
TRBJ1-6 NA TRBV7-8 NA TGTGCCAGCAGCTTACAGAGCTCCTATAATTCACCCCTCCACTTT CASSLQSSYNSPLHF
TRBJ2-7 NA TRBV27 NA TGTGCCAGCAGTTTACTGAGCGTCGGCATGGCCTCCTACGAGCAGTACTTC CASSLLSVGMASYEQYF
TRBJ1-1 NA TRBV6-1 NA TGTGCCAGCAGACAGGGTAGGTTCACTGAAGCTTTCTTT CASRQGRFTEAFF
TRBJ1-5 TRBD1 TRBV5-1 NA TGCGCCAGCAGCCTCGGGACAGGGAGTCAGCCCCAGCATTTT CASSLGTGSQPQHF
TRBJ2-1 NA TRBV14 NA TGTGCCAGCAGCCCGTTCCCCTTCCCCGGGAGCAGGGTCAATGAGCAGTTCTTC CASSPFPFPGSRVNEQFF
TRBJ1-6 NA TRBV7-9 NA TGTGCCAGCAGCTTACACGGGGACTCACCCCTCCACTTT CASSLHGDSPLHF
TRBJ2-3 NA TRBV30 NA TGTGCCTGGAGTTTGGACTATGCGGATACGCAGTATTTT CAWSLDYADTQYF
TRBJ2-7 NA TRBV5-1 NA TGCGCCAGCAGCTCGACAAACTACGAGCAGTACTTC CASSSTNYEQYF
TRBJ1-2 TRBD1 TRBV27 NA TGTGCCAGCAGTTTATCCGGGACAGGGGTTTATGGCTACACCTTC CASSLSGTGVYGYTF
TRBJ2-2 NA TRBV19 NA TGTGCCAGTACTAGTCCCGTCCTCGGGGGCACCGGGGAGCTGTTTTTT CASTSPVLGGTGELFF
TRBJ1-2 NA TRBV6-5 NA TGTGCCAGCAGCGTTCTCTTCGGCGGCGGCTATGGCTACACCTTC CASSVLFGGGYGYTF
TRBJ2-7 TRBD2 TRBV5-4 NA TGTGCCAGCAGCTCCTACCTAGCGGGAGGGCCGGAGTACTTC CASSSYLAGGPEYF
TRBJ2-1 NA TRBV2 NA TGTGCCAGCAGTGAAGCGCTTGGGGGGTCAAGGCAGTTCTTC CASSEALGGSRQFF
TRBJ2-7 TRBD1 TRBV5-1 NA TGCGCCAGCAGCTTGGGACAGGGTAGAAACGAGCAGTACTTC CASSLGQGRNEQYF
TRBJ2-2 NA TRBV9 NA TGTGCCAGCAGCGCAAGTACAGGGTTCAGCACCGGGGAGCTGTTTTTT CASSASTGFSTGELFF
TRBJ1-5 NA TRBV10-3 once TGTGCCATCAGCTTAAACAGGGAGGTTGGTCAGCCCCAGCATTTT CAISLNREVGQPQHF
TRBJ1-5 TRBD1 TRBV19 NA TGTGCCACCGAGGGCGGACAGGTGGTTAGCAATCAGCCCCAGCATTTT CATEGGQVVSNQPQHF
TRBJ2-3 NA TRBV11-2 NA TGTGCCAGCAGCTTAGGCCCCGTCCGGGCGGGTAACACAGATACGCAGTATTTT CASSLGPVRAGNTDTQYF
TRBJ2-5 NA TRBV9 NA TGTGCCAGCAGCGTAGCGGCAGGTAAAGGGGCAGAAGAGACCCAGTACTTC CASSVAAGKGAEETQYF
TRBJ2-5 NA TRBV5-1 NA TGCGCCAGCAGCTTCCCAGGTACAGAGACCCAGTACTTC CASSFPGTETQYF
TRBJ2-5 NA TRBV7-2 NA TGTGCCAGCAGCTCCGGGACTGGACTACACTTC CASSSGTGLHF
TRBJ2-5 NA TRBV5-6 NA TGTGCCAGCAGCCCCAGGGGGGGCCTGGAGACCCAGTACTTC CASSPRGGLETQYF
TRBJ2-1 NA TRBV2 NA TGTGCCAGCAGTGAAGAGGGTTTAGTCAGACCAAAATCCAATGAGCAGTTCTTC CASSEEGLVRPKSNEQFF
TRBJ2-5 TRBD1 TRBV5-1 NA TGCGCCAGCAGCTTTTCGCAGGGGGCGCGCTGGGAGACCCAGTACTTC CASSFSQGARWETQYF
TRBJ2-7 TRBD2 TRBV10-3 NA TGTGCCATCAGGCCAGCGGGGACCTACGAGCAGTACTTC CAIRPAGTYEQYF
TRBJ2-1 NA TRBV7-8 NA TGTGCCAGCAGCTTAGTGTCTAGCGCATGGAATGAGCAGTTCTTC CASSLVSSAWNEQFF
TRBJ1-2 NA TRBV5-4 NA TGTGCCAGCAGCTTGGACATCGGGGACTATGGCTACACCTTC CASSLDIGDYGYTF
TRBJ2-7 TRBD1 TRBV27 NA TGTGCCAGCAGTGGGTACGGGACAGCGACCTACGAGCAGTACTTC CASSGYGTATYEQYF
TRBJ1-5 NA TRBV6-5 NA TGTGCCAGCAGTCCAGGCAGGTATAGCAATCAGCCCCAGCATTTT CASSPGRYSNQPQHF